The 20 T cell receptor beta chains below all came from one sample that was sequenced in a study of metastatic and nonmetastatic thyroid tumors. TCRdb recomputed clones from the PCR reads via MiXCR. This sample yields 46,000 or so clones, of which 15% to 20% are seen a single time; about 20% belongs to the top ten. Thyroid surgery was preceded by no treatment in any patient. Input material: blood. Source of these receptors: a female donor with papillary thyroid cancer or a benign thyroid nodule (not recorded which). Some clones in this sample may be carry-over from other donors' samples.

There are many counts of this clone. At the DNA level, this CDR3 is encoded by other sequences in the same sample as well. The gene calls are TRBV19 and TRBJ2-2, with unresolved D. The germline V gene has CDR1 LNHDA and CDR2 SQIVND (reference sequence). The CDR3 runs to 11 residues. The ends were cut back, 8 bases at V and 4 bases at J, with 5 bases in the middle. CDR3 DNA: TGTGCCAGTCGGGTCACCGGGGAGCTGTTTTTT. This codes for CASRVTGELFF.

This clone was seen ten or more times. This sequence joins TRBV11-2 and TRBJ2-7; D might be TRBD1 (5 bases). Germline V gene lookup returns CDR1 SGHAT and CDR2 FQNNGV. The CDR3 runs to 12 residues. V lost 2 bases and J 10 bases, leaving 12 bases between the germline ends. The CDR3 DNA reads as TGTGCCAGCAGCTTACAGGGAATTAGACAGTACTTC. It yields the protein CASSLQGIRQYF.

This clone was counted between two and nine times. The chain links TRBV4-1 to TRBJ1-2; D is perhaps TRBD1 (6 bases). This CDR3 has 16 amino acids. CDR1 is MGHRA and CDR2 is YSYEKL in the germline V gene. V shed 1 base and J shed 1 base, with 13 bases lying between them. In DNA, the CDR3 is TGCGCCAGCAGCCAAGCTTTCGGGGGCTTTAACTATGGCTACACCTTC. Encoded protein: CASSQAFGGFNYGYTF.

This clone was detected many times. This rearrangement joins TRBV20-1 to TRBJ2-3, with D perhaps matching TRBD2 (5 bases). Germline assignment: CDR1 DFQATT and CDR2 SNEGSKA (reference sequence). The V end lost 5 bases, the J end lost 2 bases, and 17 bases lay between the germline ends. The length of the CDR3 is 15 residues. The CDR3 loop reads CSAPAAPSNTDTQYF. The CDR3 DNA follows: TGCAGTGCTCCAGCGGCCCCGAGTAACACAGATACGCAGTATTTT.

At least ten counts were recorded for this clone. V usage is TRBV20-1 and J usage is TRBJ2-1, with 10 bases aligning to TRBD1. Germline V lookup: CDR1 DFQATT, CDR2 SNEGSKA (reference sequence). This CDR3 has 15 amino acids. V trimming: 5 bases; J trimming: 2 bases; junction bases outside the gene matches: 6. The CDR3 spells CSAPGQGTAYNEQFF. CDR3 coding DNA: TGCAGTGCTCCGGGACAGGGGACCGCCTACAATGAGCAGTTCTTC.

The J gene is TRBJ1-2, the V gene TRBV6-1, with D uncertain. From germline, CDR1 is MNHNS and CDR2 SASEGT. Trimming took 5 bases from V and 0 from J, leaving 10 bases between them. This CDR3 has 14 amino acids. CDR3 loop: CASSPVFTNYGYTF. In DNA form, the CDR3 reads TGTGCCAGCAGTCCGGTATTCACTAACTATGGCTACACCTTC.

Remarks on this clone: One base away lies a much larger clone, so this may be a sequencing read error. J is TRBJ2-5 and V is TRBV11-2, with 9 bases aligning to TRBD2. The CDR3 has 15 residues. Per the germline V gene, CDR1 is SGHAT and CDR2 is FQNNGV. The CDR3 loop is CASKKALAGRETKYF. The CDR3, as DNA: TGTGCTTCCAAAAAAGCCCTAGCGGGACGGGAGACCAAGTACTTC.

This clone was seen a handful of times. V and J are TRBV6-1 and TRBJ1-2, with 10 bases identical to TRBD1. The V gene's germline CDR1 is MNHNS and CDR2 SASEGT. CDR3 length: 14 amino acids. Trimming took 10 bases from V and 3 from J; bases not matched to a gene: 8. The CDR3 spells CATIGTGDYYGYTF. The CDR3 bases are TGTGCCACCATAGGGACAGGGGACTACTATGGCTACACCTTC.

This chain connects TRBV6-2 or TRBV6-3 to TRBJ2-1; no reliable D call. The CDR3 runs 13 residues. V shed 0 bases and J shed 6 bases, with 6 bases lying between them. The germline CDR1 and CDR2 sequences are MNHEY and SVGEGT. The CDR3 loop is CASSYSYSNEQFF. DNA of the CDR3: TGTGCCAGCAGTTACTCGTATAGCAATGAGCAGTTCTTC.

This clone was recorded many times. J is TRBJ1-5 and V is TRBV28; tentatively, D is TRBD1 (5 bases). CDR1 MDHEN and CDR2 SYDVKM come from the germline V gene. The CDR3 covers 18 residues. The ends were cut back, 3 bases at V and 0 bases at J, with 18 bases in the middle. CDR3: CASSFGGGFDYSNQPQHF. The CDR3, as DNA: TGTGCCAGCAGTTTTGGGGGGGGTTTCGACTATAGCAATCAGCCCCAGCATTTT.

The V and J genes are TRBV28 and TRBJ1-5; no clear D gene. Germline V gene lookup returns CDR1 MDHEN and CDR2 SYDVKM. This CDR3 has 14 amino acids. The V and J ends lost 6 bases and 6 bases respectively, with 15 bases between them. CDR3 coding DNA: TGTGCCAGCAGGGTTGCTTCGGCGGGTCAGCCCCAGCATTTT. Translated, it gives CASRVASAGQPQHF.

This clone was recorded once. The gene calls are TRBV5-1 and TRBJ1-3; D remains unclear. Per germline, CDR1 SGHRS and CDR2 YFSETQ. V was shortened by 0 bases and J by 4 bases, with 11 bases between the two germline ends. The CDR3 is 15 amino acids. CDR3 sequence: CASSLAVCLGNTIYF. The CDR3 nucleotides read TGCGCCAGCAGCTTGGCAGTGTGCCTGGGAAACACCATATATTTT.

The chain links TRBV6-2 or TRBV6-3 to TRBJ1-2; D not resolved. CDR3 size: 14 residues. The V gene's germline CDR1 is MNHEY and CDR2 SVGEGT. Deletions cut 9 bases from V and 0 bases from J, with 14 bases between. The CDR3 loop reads CASCPTGANYGYTF. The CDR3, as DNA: TGTGCCAGTTGCCCGACGGGAGCTAACTATGGCTACACCTTC.

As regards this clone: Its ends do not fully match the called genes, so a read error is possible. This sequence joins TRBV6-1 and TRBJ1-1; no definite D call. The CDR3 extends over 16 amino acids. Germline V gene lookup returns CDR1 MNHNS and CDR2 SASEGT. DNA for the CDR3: TGTACCAGCAGTCGGGTCTGCTTTAACATGAACACTGAAGCTTTCTTT. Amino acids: CTSSRVCFNMNTEAFF.

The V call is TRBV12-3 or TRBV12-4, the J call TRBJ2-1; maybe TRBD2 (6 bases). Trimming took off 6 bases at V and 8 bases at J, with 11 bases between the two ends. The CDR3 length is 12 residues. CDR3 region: CASSGSWHEQFF. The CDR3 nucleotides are TGTGCCAGCAGCGGGAGCTGGCATGAGCAGTTCTTC.

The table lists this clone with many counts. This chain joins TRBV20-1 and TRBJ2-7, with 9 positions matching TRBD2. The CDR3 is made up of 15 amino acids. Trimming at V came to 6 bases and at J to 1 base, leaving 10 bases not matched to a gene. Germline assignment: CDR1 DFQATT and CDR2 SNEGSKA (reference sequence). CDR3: CSALSGAGGSYEQYF. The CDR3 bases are TGCAGTGCCCTCTCGGGGGCGGGAGGGTCCTACGAGCAGTACTTC.

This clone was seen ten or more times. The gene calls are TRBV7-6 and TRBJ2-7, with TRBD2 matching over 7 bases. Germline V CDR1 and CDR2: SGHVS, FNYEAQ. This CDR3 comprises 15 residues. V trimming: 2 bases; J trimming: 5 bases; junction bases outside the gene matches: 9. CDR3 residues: CASSLKGGSLHEQYF. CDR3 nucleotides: TGTGCCAGCAGCTTAAAGGGCGGGAGTCTACACGAGCAGTACTTC.

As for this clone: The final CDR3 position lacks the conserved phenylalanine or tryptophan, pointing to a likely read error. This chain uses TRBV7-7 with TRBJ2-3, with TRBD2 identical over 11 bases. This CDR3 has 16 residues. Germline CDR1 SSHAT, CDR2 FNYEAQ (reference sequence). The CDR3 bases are TGTGCTAGCAGCCTTACTAGCGGGAGAGGAACAGATACGCAGTATTCT. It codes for CASSLTSGRGTDTQYS.

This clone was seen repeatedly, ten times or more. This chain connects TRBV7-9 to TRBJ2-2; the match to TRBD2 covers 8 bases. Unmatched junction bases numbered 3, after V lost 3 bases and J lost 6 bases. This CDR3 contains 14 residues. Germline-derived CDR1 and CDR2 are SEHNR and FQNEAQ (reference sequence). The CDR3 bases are TGTGCCAGCAGCTTGCAGACTAGCGCCGGGGAGCTGTTTTTT. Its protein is CASSLQTSAGELFF.

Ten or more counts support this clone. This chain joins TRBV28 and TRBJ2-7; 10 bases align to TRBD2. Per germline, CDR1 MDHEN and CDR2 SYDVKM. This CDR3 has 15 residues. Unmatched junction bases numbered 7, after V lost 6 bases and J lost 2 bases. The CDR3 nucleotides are TGTGCCAGCAGAGTTGTGAGCGGGAGGGCCTACGAGCAGTACTTC. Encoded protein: CASRVVSGRAYEQYF. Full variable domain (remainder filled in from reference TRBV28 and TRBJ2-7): DVKVTQSSRYLVKRTGEKVFLECVQDMDHENMFWYRQDPGLGLRLIYFSYDVKMKEKGDIPEGYSVSREKKERFSLILESASTNQTSMYLCASRVVSGRAYEQYFGPGTRLTVT.